These 9 T cell receptor beta chains were all obtained from the same sample, sequenced in a study of cytomegalovirus exposure and HLA in healthy donors. Primers included in the PCR were 60 Vbeta and 13 Jbeta primers. Using immunoSEQ multiplex PCR, the repertoire was profiled, and TCRdb retains in-frame clones only, with some absent. There are about 180,000 clones in the sample; around three quarters occur only once, and around 5.7% lies in the top ten. Sequencing was performed on PBMCs. The origin of the receptors is a man aged 40-50 years in good health and CMV-seronegative.

The chain links TRBV4-1 to TRBJ1-1; D uncertain. Germline CDR1 MGHRA, CDR2 YSYEKL. This CDR3 comprises 14 residues. The V end lost 1 base, the J end lost 1 base, and 7 bases lay between the germline ends. This CDR3 is CASSQVTQNTEAFF. The DNA for the CDR3 is TGCGCCAGCAGCCAAGTCACTCAGAACACTGAAGCTTTCTTT.

The chain is built from TRBV6-5 and TRBJ1-1; 7 bases match TRBD1. With V trimmed by 0 bases and J by 6 bases, 7 bases remained unmatched. This CDR3 comprises 15 residues. From germline, CDR1 is MNHEY and CDR2 SVGAGI. The chain's CDR3 is CASSYSRQGFPEAFF. CDR3 in DNA: TGTGCCAGCAGTTACTCAAGACAGGGATTCCCTGAAGCTTTCTTT.

The V and J genes are TRBV15 and TRBJ2-5; TRBD2 agrees at 8 bases. The CDR3 totals 17 residues. V lost 1 base and J lost 5; bases outside the gene matches: 12. Germline V gene sequence: CDR1 LNHNV, CDR2 YYDKDF (reference sequence). The CDR3 DNA follows: TGTGCCACCAGCAGAGCTCTTGGGACTAGAGGTGGTGAGACCCAGTACTTC. Amino acid sequence: CATSRALGTRGGETQYF.

This chain connects TRBV9 to TRBJ2-2; TRBD2 agrees at 7 bases. This CDR3 comprises 16 residues. Trimming removed 0 bases from V and 2 bases from J; junction bases left unmatched: 4. CDR1 and CDR2 from the germline V gene are SGDLS and YYNGEE. The CDR3 bases are TGTGCCAGCAGCGTAGACCCAGCGGGAAACACCGGGGAGCTGTTTTTT. It is translated as CASSVDPAGNTGELFF. The whole variable domain, remainder taken from reference TRBV9 and TRBJ2-2, is DSGVTQTPKHLITATGQRVTLRCSPRSGDLSVYWYQQSLDQGLQFLIQYYNGEERAKGNILERFSAQQFPDLHSELNLSSLELGDSALYFCASSVDPAGNTGELFFGEGSRLTVL.

This clone was seen more than once but under ten times. This sequence joins TRBV5-6 and TRBJ2-2; the match to TRBD1 covers 9 bases. V dropped 4 bases and J dropped 3; count of bases not matched to a gene: 7. CDR3 length: 16 amino acids. Germline values: CDR1 SGHDT, CDR2 YYEEEE. As DNA, the CDR3 is TGTGCCAGCAGCCCGTGGACAGGGGTAGACACCGGGGAGCTGTTTTTT. Protein: CASSPWTGVDTGELFF.

V is TRBV4-3 and J is TRBJ2-1; the match to TRBD1 covers 8 bases. V trimming: 1 base; J trimming: 6 bases; junction bases outside the gene matches: 2. This CDR3 comprises 14 residues. Germline loops: CDR1 LGHNA, CDR2 YSLEER. The CDR3 is CASSQGTGTNEQFF. The CDR3 bases are TGCGCCAGCAGCCAAGGGACAGGGACCAATGAGCAGTTCTTC.

This clone showed up just a few times. The chain uses TRBV15 and TRBJ1-1; 7 bases match TRBD1. Germline assignment: CDR1 LNHNV and CDR2 YYDKDF (reference sequence). CDR3 length: 16 amino acids. With V trimmed by 3 bases and J by 2 bases, 9 bases remained unmatched. The CDR3 nucleotides read TGTGCCACCAGCAGCGTTCGACAGGGTCCCAACACTGAAGCTTTCTTT. This gives the protein CATSSVRQGPNTEAFF. Full variable domain (rest looked up from reference TRBV15 and TRBJ1-1): DAMVIQNPRYQVTQFGKPVTLSCSQTLNHNVMYWYQQKSSQAPKLLFHYYDKDFNNEADTPDNFQSRRPNTSFCFLDIRSPGLGDTAMYLCATSSVRQGPNTEAFFGQGTRLTVV.

J is TRBJ2-3 and V is TRBV5-1; the match to TRBD2 covers 9 bases. This CDR3 contains 15 residues. The germline V gene has CDR1 SGHRS and CDR2 YFSETQ. V trimming: 0 bases; J trimming: 6 bases; junction bases outside the gene matches: 5. The CDR3 DNA follows: TGCGCCAGCAGCTTGGGGTCTAGCGGGGATGATACGCAGTATTTT. It yields the protein CASSLGSSGDDTQYF.

CDR3 coding DNA: TGTGCCAGCAGATTAGGGGGCACAGATACGCAGTATTTT. Protein product: CASRLGGTDTQYF. The V gene is TRBV14, the J gene TRBJ2-3, with a weak D call TRBD1 (5 bases). Germline V lookup: CDR1 SGHDN, CDR2 FVKESK. This CDR3 region has 13 residues. Trimming shortened V by 6 bases and J by 1 base, and 8 bases separated the two germline ends.